Below are 13 T cell receptor beta chains sequenced from a single sample in a study of CXCR3-negative and CXCR3-positive naive CD8 T cells. UMI labels and 5' RACE were used to prepare the TRB cDNA libraries. Using the 5' RACE reads, TCRdb records one entry per CDR3 protein without DNA. The listing records approximately 74,000 distinct CDR3 sequences. The specimen sequenced was naive CXCR3- CD8+ T cells from blood. Subset reported: CD45RO-CCR7+CD27+CD95- naive CD8+ T cells lacking CXCR3 (TNR3-). Receptors were obtained from a human donor in good health. Some clones in this sample may be carry-over from other donors' samples.

This CDR3 reads CASSLVVNGGGDEQFF. The rearrangement uses TRBV28 and TRBJ2-1; TCRdb reports TRBD2, a call that lacks DNA to check it against. The V gene's germline CDR1 is MDHEN and CDR2 SYDVKM. The CDR3 has 16 residues.

V gene TRBV28 combines with J gene TRBJ1-1; TCRdb's D gene call, TRBD1, goes unchecked for lack of DNA. Germline V gives CDR1 MDHEN, CDR2 SYDVKM. CDR3 length: 14 residues. The CDR3 reads CASSSARGNTEAFF.

The J gene is TRBJ2-7, the V gene TRBV6-2 or TRBV6-3; TCRdb reports TRBD1, a call that lacks DNA to check it against. CDR1 and CDR2 from the germline V gene are MNHEY and SVGEGT. The CDR3 runs to 17 residues. The CDR3 sequence is CASSYGRGREGTYEQYF.

This chain links TRBV29-1 with TRBJ2-5; TCRdb reports TRBD2, a call that lacks DNA to check it against. Germline values: CDR1 SQVTM, CDR2 ANQGSEA. The CDR3 has 14 residues. The CDR3: CSVVSSTSPETQYF.

This chain uses TRBV29-1 with TRBJ2-7; TCRdb gives TRBD1 as the D gene, but with no DNA this cannot be confirmed. The CDR3 is 12 amino acids. The V gene's germline CDR1 is SQVTM and CDR2 ANQGSEA. CDR3 loop: CSALGGTNEQYF.

The gene calls are TRBV5-1 and TRBJ2-2. The CDR3 loop spans 14 amino acids. Germline V lookup: CDR1 SGHRS, CDR2 YFSETQ. The chain's CDR3 is CASSLLQSTGELFF.

V usage is TRBV29-1 and J usage is TRBJ2-7; TCRdb selects TRBD2, and the lack of DNA leaves this call unchecked. The CDR3 has 15 residues. Looked up from germline, CDR1 is SQVTM and CDR2 is ANQGSEA. The CDR3 region is CSVVPTSGSSYEQYF.

CDR3: CSVETLSYEQYF. This chain links TRBV29-1 with TRBJ2-7. This CDR3 has 12 residues. Germline V gives CDR1 SQVTM, CDR2 ANQGSEA.

The chain carries TRBV15 and TRBJ2-7; TCRdb lists TRBD1, though no DNA is available to test this call. The CDR3 sequence is 14 residues long. Germline values: CDR1 LNHNV, CDR2 YYDKDF (reference sequence). The CDR3 spells CATRGTGGSYEQYF.

V gene TRBV29-1 combines with J gene TRBJ2-3; TCRdb picks TRBD2, but there is no DNA to check that call. The germline CDR1 and CDR2 sequences are SQVTM and ANQGSEA. The CDR3 is 17 amino acids. This chain's CDR3 is CSVAGTSEGQNTDTQYF.

This CDR3 reads CASSSLAGEHNEQFF. This chain joins TRBV4-1 and TRBJ2-1; as DNA is missing, the TRBD2 call by TCRdb cannot be tested. The CDR3 runs to 15 residues. Germline loops: CDR1 MGHRA, CDR2 YSYEKL.

The rearrangement uses TRBV12-3 or TRBV12-4 and TRBJ2-7. The CDR3 loop spans 13 amino acids. CDR3 region: CASSYLQSYEQYF.

This rearrangement joins TRBV29-1 to TRBJ2-3; the D call of TRBD1 rests on TCRdb alone, since no DNA is present to check it. The CDR3 is 13 residues long. Germline-derived CDR1 and CDR2 are SQVTM and ANQGSEA. Here the CDR3 reads CSVAAGAADTQYF.